This entry lists 22 T cell receptor beta chains sequenced from one sample in a study of regulatory T cells in long-lasting Graves disease. TCR beta libraries were built with iRepertoire HTBI primers and Arm-PCR of CDR3 regions. TCRdb passed the multiplex PCR reads through MiXCR, listing each CDR3 protein once. The sample includes roughly 500,000 distinct CDR3 sequences, about 11% seen only once; the top ten take more than 8%. As to time point: newly diagnosed GD, antithyroid drugs for less than 3 months. PBMCs were the source of the RNA used for TCR sequencing. These data are also associated with another study on T cells in Graves' hyperthyroidism and ophthalmopathy.

The starting material was peripheral blood mononuclear cells (PBMCs), obtained at new diagnosis, from a patient treated with antithyroid drugs. Source of these receptors: a woman in her 30s with Graves disease.

The V and J genes are TRBV6-5 and TRBJ1-1; D perhaps matches TRBD1 (5 bases). CDR1 and CDR2 from the germline V gene are MNHEY and SVGAGI. V was clipped by 4 bases and J by 4 bases, with 10 bases between them. There are 13 residues in the CDR3. The CDR3 spells CASSSGPLTEAFF. The CDR3, as DNA: TGTGCCAGCAGTTCGGGGCCCCTCACTGAAGCTTTCTTT.

This clonotype showed up many times. The chain has TRBV27 and TRBJ1-4, with D perhaps matching TRBD1 (5 bases). Trimming cost V 5 bases and J 4 bases, with 14 bases left between them. The CDR3 covers 15 residues. Germline V lookup: CDR1 MNHEY, CDR2 SMNVEV (reference sequence). The CDR3 region has the DNA TGTGCCAGCAGTAGGTCCCGGGGCCATAATGAAAAACTGTTTTTT. Its protein is CASSRSRGHNEKLFF.

The J gene is TRBJ1-2, the V gene TRBV27; no clear D gene. Germline CDR1 MNHEY, CDR2 SMNVEV (reference sequence). The V gene lost 5 bases and the J gene lost 8 bases, with 18 bases spanning the gap. The CDR3 extends over 14 amino acids. CDR3 sequence reads: CASSALPLVVGYTF. CDR3 nucleotides: TGTGCCAGCAGTGCTCTCCCATTGGTGGTAGGCTACACCTTC.

This clonotype occurred a few times. The rearrangement joins TRBV15 to TRBJ2-2; D assignment may be TRBD1 or TRBD2 (6 bases each). The CDR3 has 13 residues. Per the germline V gene, CDR1 is LNHNV and CDR2 is YYDKDF (reference sequence). Trimming removed 5 bases at V and 6 bases at J, with 10 bases between. Written as DNA, the CDR3 is TGTGCCACCAGCCGAAGGGGGGCCGGGGAGCTGTTTTTT. Translating it yields CATSRRGAGELFF.

This clonotype has at least ten counts. The V and J genes are TRBV18 and TRBJ1-2, with 9 bases aligning to TRBD1. Germline V gene lookup returns CDR1 KGHSH and CDR2 LQKENI. After removal of 3 bases from V and 7 bases from J, the junction contained 6 bases not matched to a gene. There are 14 residues in the CDR3. As DNA, the CDR3 is TGTGCCAGCTCACCTCTGGACAGGGGTACTGGCTACACCTTC. Protein sequence: CASSPLDRGTGYTF.

This clonotype was seen many times. J is TRBJ1-3 and V is TRBV5-1; the D is unclear. This CDR3 has 16 residues. Germline CDR1 reads SGHRS; CDR2 reads YFSETQ. V gave up 2 bases and J gave up 0 bases, with 12 bases separating them. The CDR3 DNA sequence: TGCGCCAGCAGCTTAATGCACCCCAGCTCTGGAAACACCATATATTTT. Encoded protein: CASSLMHPSSGNTIYF.

This clonotype was counted a few times. The CDR3 is CASKVGSGTDTQYF. In nucleotides, the CDR3 is TGCGCCAGCAAGGTCGGGAGCGGGACAGATACGCAGTATTTT. The chain uses TRBV5-1 and TRBJ2-3; D possibly corresponds to TRBD2 (6 bases). This CDR3 region has 14 residues. The V and J ends lost 6 bases and 3 bases respectively, with 14 bases between them. Per the germline V gene, CDR1 is SGHRS and CDR2 is YFSETQ.

The chain links TRBV19 to TRBJ2-7, with TRBD1 matching over 9 bases. V lost 1 base, J lost 1 base, and 2 bases stayed unmatched. CDR1 is LNHDA and CDR2 is SQIVND in the germline V gene (reference sequence). The CDR3 runs 15 residues. The CDR3 spells CASSIGGQGSYEQYF. The CDR3 nucleotides read TGTGCCAGTAGTATAGGCGGACAGGGGTCCTACGAGCAGTACTTC.

This clonotype was found many times. The CDR3 loop is CASSGTGGGYEQYF. As DNA, the CDR3 is TGTGCCAGCAGTGGGACAGGAGGGGGCTACGAGCAGTACTTC. V is TRBV12-3 or TRBV12-4 and J is TRBJ2-7, with 8 bases identical to TRBD1. V lost 5 bases to trimming and J lost 3 bases; unmatched junction nucleotides: 6. This CDR3 has 14 residues.

For this clonotype: A far larger clone differs by one base, so this is likely a read error. The chain joins TRBV7-2 to TRBJ2-1; D gene ambiguous. This CDR3 contains 15 residues. Trimming took 5 bases from V and 6 from J, leaving 17 bases between them. CDR1 is SGHTA and CDR2 is FQGNSA in the germline V gene. In nucleotides, the CDR3 is TGTGCCAGCAGCCACCCCTGGGGATTGGGCAATGAGCAGTTCTTC. Protein sequence: CASSHPWGLGNEQFF.

This clonotype has more than one count but fewer than ten. The chain joins TRBV5-1 to TRBJ2-7; the match to TRBD2 covers 10 bases. Trimming cost V 4 bases and J 4 bases; bases outside gene matches: 8. CDR3 length: 15 amino acids. Germline V lookup: CDR1 SGHRS, CDR2 YFSETQ. The chain's CDR3 is CASSPASGSQYEQYF. The CDR3 coding sequence is TGCGCCAGCAGCCCAGCTAGCGGGAGCCAATACGAGCAGTACTTC.

With regard to this clonotype: Possible read error: a much larger clone is one base away. V usage is TRBV7-2 and J usage is TRBJ2-1; no clear D. There are 14 residues in the CDR3. Trimming removed 2 bases at V and 10 bases at J, with 15 bases between. Germline values: CDR1 SGHTA, CDR2 FQGNSA. The CDR3: CASSLRLAVHEQFF. CDR3 coding DNA: TGTGCCAGCAGCTTACGACTCGCGGTCCACGAGCAGTTCTTC.

This clonotype appeared many times. J is TRBJ2-7 and V is TRBV9, with 10 bases matching TRBD2. The CDR3 consists of 14 residues. The germline CDR1 and CDR2 sequences are SGDLS and YYNGEE. Trimming cost V 3 bases and J 7 bases; bases outside gene matches: 7. CDR3 region: CASSAPGAGGEQYF. For the CDR3, the DNA is TGTGCCAGCAGCGCCCCAGGAGCGGGAGGGGAGCAGTACTTC.

This clonotype occurred many times. The chain has TRBV27 and TRBJ1-1; D is uncertain. With 11 bases removed from V and 0 bases from J, the gap between germline ends came to 13 bases. This CDR3 comprises 13 residues. Germline V gene lookup returns CDR1 MNHEY and CDR2 SMNVEV (reference sequence). DNA of the CDR3: TGTGCCTCCGCTTGGCGGTTGAACACTGAAGCTTTCTTT. Amino acid sequence: CASAWRLNTEAFF.

This clonotype was found many times. The V and J genes are TRBV18 and TRBJ2-5; TRBD1 is a possible D gene (5 bases). V shed 5 bases and J shed 5 bases, with 15 bases lying between them. The CDR3 extends over 14 amino acids. Per germline, CDR1 KGHSH and CDR2 LQKENI. The CDR3: CASSTSRTKETQYF. CDR3 coding DNA: TGTGCCAGCTCAACCAGTCGGACAAAGGAGACCCAGTACTTC.

Many counts were recorded for this clonotype. The chain links TRBV11-1 to TRBJ2-7; D not resolved. Germline V gene data show CDR1 as SGHAT and CDR2 as FQDESV (reference sequence). The CDR3 sequence is 13 residues long. The V and J ends lost 5 bases and 6 bases respectively, with 14 bases between them. CDR3 coding DNA: TGTGCCAGCAGCCCTGGGCGAAACCTCGAGCAGTACTTC. Amino acid sequence: CASSPGRNLEQYF.

The CDR3 DNA sequence: TGTGCCTGGAGTGGACTAGGGAACTACAATGAGCAGTTCTTC. Amino acid sequence: CAWSGLGNYNEQFF. The V and J genes are TRBV30 and TRBJ2-1, with D perhaps TRBD2 (6 bases). V was shortened by 1 base and J by 3 bases, with 10 bases between the two germline ends. CDR1 GTSNPN and CDR2 SVGIG come from the germline V gene (reference sequence). CDR3 length equals 14 residues.

V and J are TRBV7-9 and TRBJ2-1; D remains ambiguous. In germline, CDR1 is SEHNR, CDR2 FQNEAQ (reference sequence). The V and J ends lost 2 bases and 3 bases respectively, with 5 bases between them. This CDR3 contains 13 residues. The DNA of the CDR3 is TGTGCCAGCAGCTTATTCGGCTACAATGAGCAGTTCTTC. It codes for CASSLFGYNEQFF.

The chain combines TRBV5-8 with TRBJ2-1, with 9 bases lining up with TRBD1. J was trimmed by 9 bases and V by 4 bases; bases with no gene match: 11. There are 15 residues in the CDR3. Germline V gene lookup returns CDR1 SGHTS and CDR2 YDEGEE. The CDR3 sequence: CASSHRTGERGEQFF. CDR3 DNA sequence: TGTGCCAGCAGCCACCGGACAGGGGAGAGAGGTGAGCAGTTCTTC.

As for this clonotype: A read error may explain this, as a much larger clone is one base away. The chain has TRBV7-3 and TRBJ1-1; D is undetermined. In germline, CDR1 is SGHTA, CDR2 FQGTGA. V lost 2 bases and J lost 4, with 17 bases in between. The CDR3 consists of 16 residues. Written as DNA, the CDR3 is TGTGCCAGCAGCTTAGTGGGAGGGATATCGGGCACTGAAGCTTTCTTT. This translates into CASSLVGGISGTEAFF.

The genes are TRBV3-1 and TRBJ1-6; 12 bases map to TRBD1. Germline CDR1 reads LGHDT; CDR2 reads YNNKEL (reference sequence). This CDR3 comprises 15 residues. After removal of 6 bases from V and 10 bases from J, the junction contained 7 bases not matched to a gene. This chain's CDR3 is CASRSGDRGHSPLHF. Here the CDR3 DNA reads TGTGCCAGCAGGAGTGGGGACAGGGGGCACTCACCCCTCCACTTT.

This clonotype was counted many times. V and J are TRBV7-2 and TRBJ1-1, with D maybe TRBD1 (5 bases). Per the germline V gene, CDR1 is SGHTA and CDR2 is FQGNSA. CDR3 size: 14 residues. Trimming removed 2 bases from V and 5 bases from J, with 12 bases in between. The CDR3 region is CASSLQGFLTEAFF. As DNA, the CDR3 is TGTGCCAGCAGCTTACAGGGTTTTTTGACTGAAGCTTTCTTT.